Sequencing of this TCR beta chain was carried out in a study of blood T cell repertoires in COVID-19. Background on the study: Nucleic acid was either cDNA or gDNA, and it came from T cells, B-cell-depleted T cells, or PBMCs.

Generated by immunoSEQ multiplex PCR, the TCRdb table keeps only in-frame clones and is missing some. The repertoire holds about 200,000 clones, 80% seen once, with 4% to 5.5% in the top ten. Germline V gives CDR1 SGHAT, CDR2 FQNNGV. The CDR3 spans 12 residues. V was clipped by 0 bases and J by 6 bases, with 6 bases between them. The sequence came from a human donor in a cohort sampled during active COVID-19. The chain has TRBV11-2 and TRBJ2-7; the D gene is possibly TRBD2 (6 bases). Material: peripheral blood. CDR3 sequence (DNA): TGTGCCAGCAGCTTAGAGGGAGGCGAGCAGTACTTC. Encoded protein: CASSLEGGEQYF.